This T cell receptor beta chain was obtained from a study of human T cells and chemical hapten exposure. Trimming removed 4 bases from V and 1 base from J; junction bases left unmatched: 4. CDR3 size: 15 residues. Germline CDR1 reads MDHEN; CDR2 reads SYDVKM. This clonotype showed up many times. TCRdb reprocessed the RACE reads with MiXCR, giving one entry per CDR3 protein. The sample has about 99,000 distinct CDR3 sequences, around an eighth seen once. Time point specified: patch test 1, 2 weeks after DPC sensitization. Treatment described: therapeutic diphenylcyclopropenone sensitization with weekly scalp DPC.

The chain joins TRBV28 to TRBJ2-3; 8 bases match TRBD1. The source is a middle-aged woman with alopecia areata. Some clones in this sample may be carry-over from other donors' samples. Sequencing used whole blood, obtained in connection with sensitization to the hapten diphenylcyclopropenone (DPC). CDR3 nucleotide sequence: TGTGCCAGCAGTTCCCAGGGGGCCGGCACAGATACGCAGTATTTT. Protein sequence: CASSSQGAGTDTQYF.